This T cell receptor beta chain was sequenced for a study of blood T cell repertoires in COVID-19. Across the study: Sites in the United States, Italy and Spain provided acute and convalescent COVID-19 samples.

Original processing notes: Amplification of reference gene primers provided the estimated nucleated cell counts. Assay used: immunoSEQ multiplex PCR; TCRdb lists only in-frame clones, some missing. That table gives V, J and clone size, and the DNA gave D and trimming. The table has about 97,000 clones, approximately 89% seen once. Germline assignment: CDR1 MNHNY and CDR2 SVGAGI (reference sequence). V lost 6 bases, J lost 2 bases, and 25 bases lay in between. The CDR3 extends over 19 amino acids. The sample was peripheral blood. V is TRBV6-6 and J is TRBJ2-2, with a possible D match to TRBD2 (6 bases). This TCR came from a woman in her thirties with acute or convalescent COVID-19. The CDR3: CASSYRALPGTPNTGELFF. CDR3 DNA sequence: TGTGCCAGCAGCTACCGCGCCTTACCCGGGACTCCTAACACCGGGGAGCTGTTTTTT.